This is a list of T cell receptor beta chains from one sample in a study of cytomegalovirus exposure and HLA in healthy donors. The repertoire was sequenced with immunoSEQ multiplex PCR; TCRdb's copy has only in-frame clones and lacks some. The sample lists around 140,000 clones, approximately 90% occurring once. Material: PBMCs. The source of these receptors is a woman aged 30 to 39 in good health and CMV-seronegative. The CDR3 runs from the conserved cysteine through the conserved F or W. Each record gives: V gene, D gene, J gene, clone size, CDR3 DNA, CDR3 protein. A D gene is named only where the DNA matches it firmly. Some rows mark clone size as missing; the rest say once, few, many or name a class of expanded clone.

>TRBV29-1|NA|TRBJ1-1|NA
TGCAGCGTTGACGAGGGTAAGAACACTGAAGCTTTCTTT
CSVDEGKNTEAFF
>TRBV4-1|TRBD1|TRBJ2-1|NA
TGCGCCAGCAGCCCATTCCTGGGACAGGGACCCAATGAGCAGTTCTTC
CASSPFLGQGPNEQFF
>TRBV7-2|NA|TRBJ1-1|NA
TGTGCCAGCAGCTTGCTTACCCAGACTGAAGCTTTCTTT
CASSLLTQTEAFF
>TRBV19|TRBD2|TRBJ2-5|NA
TGTGCCAGTACCCCCATCGGGGGGGAAGAGACCCAGTACTTC
CASTPIGGEETQYF
>TRBV5-4|NA|TRBJ2-7|NA
TGTGCCAGCAGCTTGGGAGGCTACGAGCAGTACTTC
CASSLGGYEQYF
>TRBV28|NA|TRBJ2-2|NA
TGTGCCAGCACCTTGGTAGGGGGCGGGGAGCTGTTTTTT
CASTLVGGGELFF
>TRBV28|TRBD2|TRBJ2-5|NA
TGTGCCAGCAGTTTGGGGATACTAGCGGGAGTGGGAGAGACCCAGTACTTC
CASSLGILAGVGETQYF
>TRBV30|TRBD2|TRBJ2-7|NA
TGTGCCTGGTCCCGAGCGGGAGGTGATGAGCAGTACTTC
CAWSRAGGDEQYF
>TRBV6-4|NA|TRBJ2-1|NA
TGTGCCAGCAGTGAAGGCTTGGCAGGGCTGGACAATGAGCAGTTCTTC
CASSEGLAGLDNEQFF
>TRBV5-8|NA|TRBJ1-5|NA
TGTGCCAGCAGCTTTCCCCAGGCCAGCTATAGCAATCAGCCCCAGCATTTT
CASSFPQASYSNQPQHF
>TRBV5-6|TRBD1|TRBJ1-5|NA
TGTGCCAGCAGCTTGTCCCAGGGGGCTGGCAATCAGCCCCAGCATTTT
CASSLSQGAGNQPQHF
>TRBV6-5|NA|TRBJ1-2|NA
TGTGCCAGCAGTTACTCCCTGATCGCAGGTGGCTACACCTTC
CASSYSLIAGGYTF
>TRBV6-1|NA|TRBJ2-3|NA
TGTGCCAGCAGTGTGAGGGACACTCTCACAGATACGCAGTATTTT
CASSVRDTLTDTQYF
>TRBV28|NA|TRBJ1-3|NA
TGTGCCAGCAGAAGGGGGTTGATTGGAAACACCATATATTTT
CASRRGLIGNTIYF
>TRBV13|TRBD1|TRBJ2-7|NA
TGTGCCAGCAGCTTCGGGACAGCCTACGAGCAGTACTTC
CASSFGTAYEQYF
>TRBV25-1|TRBD1|TRBJ2-7|once
TGTGCCAGCAGTGAGCCCGGGACAGCCTCCTACGAGCAGTACTTC
CASSEPGTASYEQYF
>TRBV7-6|TRBD2|TRBJ2-7|NA
TGTGCCAGCAGTTCGAGCGGGGGGCTGTACTACGAGCAGTACTTC
CASSSSGGLYYEQYF
>TRBV9|TRBD2|TRBJ2-3|NA
TGTGCCAGCAGCGGAGCGGGGGGCCTTCCGGGAGATACGCAGTATTTT
CASSGAGGLPGDTQYF
>TRBV10-3|TRBD1|TRBJ2-5|NA
TGTGCCATCAGTCATACAGGGGGCTCAGAGACCCAGTACTTC
CAISHTGGSETQYF
>TRBV9|TRBD2|TRBJ2-1|NA
TGTGCCAGCAGCGGACCCGGGACTAGCGGAAAGAATGAGCAGTTCTTC
CASSGPGTSGKNEQFF
>TRBV2|NA|TRBJ1-6|once
TGTGCCAGCAGTTCAGGGGTTGTTTCACCCCTCCACTTT
CASSSGVVSPLHF
>TRBV7-2|NA|TRBJ2-7|NA
TGTGCCAGCAGCTATGGACAGACCTACGAGCAGTACTTC
CASSYGQTYEQYF
>TRBV2|TRBD1|TRBJ1-3|NA
TGTGCCAGCAGTACGTGGGACAGGGTGACCTCTGGAAACACCATATATTTT
CASSTWDRVTSGNTIYF
>TRBV19|NA|TRBJ2-1|NA
TGTGCCAGTAGTATAGAAGGGAGCAATGAGCAGTTCTTC
CASSIEGSNEQFF
>TRBV25-1|TRBD1|TRBJ1-1|NA
TGTGCCAGCGAGGACAGGAGCATGAACACTGAAGCTTTCTTT
CASEDRSMNTEAFF
>TRBV7-2|TRBD1|TRBJ1-1|NA
TGTGCCAGCAGCCCACGACAGGGGGCTTATGAAGCTTTCTTT
CASSPRQGAYEAFF
>TRBV10-3|NA|TRBJ1-3|few
TGTGCCATCAGTGAGTCGGTCAGGACACCCTCTGGAAACACCATATATTTT
CAISESVRTPSGNTIYF
>TRBV5-1|NA|TRBJ1-2|NA
TGCGCCACTTCCGAAGGCACAGGGCCCTATGGCTACACCTTC
CATSEGTGPYGYTF
>TRBV4-1|TRBD2|TRBJ2-2|NA
TGCGCCAGCAGCCACCGCGGACTAGCGGGGGGCCGTAGGACCGGGGAGCTGTTTTTT
CASSHRGLAGGRRTGELFF
>TRBV6-1|NA|TRBJ1-5|few
TGTGCCAGCAGTAAGGAGGGAAATCAGCCCCAGCATTTT
CASSKEGNQPQHF
>TRBV6-6|NA|TRBJ1-3|NA
TGTGCCAGCAGTTACCTTACAGCCGGAAACACCATATATTTT
CASSYLTAGNTIYF
>TRBV6-5|NA|TRBJ1-1|NA
TGTGCCAGCAGTTATTCTTACAGTTTGAACACTGAAGCTTTCTTT
CASSYSYSLNTEAFF
>TRBV19|NA|TRBJ2-7|NA
TGTGCCAGTAGTATAGACGAAACAGGGACCTACGAGCAGTACTTC
CASSIDETGTYEQYF
>TRBV9|NA|TRBJ2-5|NA
TGTGCCAGCAGCTCCCCAACTTCAGGGGTGAGGTACTTC
CASSSPTSGVRYF
>TRBV30|NA|TRBJ1-5|once
TGTGCCTGGAGTCTCAGGGGAGATCAGCCCCAGCATTTT
CAWSLRGDQPQHF
>TRBV27|NA|TRBJ2-3|NA
TGTGCCAGCAGTTTATCCCCAGGCAGCTACACAGATACGCAGTATTTT
CASSLSPGSYTDTQYF
>TRBV28|TRBD1|TRBJ2-1|NA
TGTGCCAGCAGCCCTGACTTTTCGAGGACAGGGCTCTACAATGAGCAGTTCTTC
CASSPDFSRTGLYNEQFF
>TRBV10-3|NA|TRBJ1-1|NA
TGTGCCATCAGTGAGTCGCAAGGGGTGAACACTGAAGCTTTCTTT
CAISESQGVNTEAFF
>TRBV30|TRBD1|TRBJ1-4|NA
TGTGCCTGGAGCCTGACAGGGACTAATGAAAAACTGTTTTTT
CAWSLTGTNEKLFF
>TRBV5-6|NA|TRBJ2-7|few
TGTGCCAGCAGCTTGGAGGGAAGGGGAAGGGGCGAGCAGTACTTC
CASSLEGRGRGEQYF
>TRBV7-2|TRBD2|TRBJ2-3|NA
TGTGCCAGCAGCTGGACTAGCGGCGGGGGGGATACGCAGTATTTT
CASSWTSGGGDTQYF
>TRBV18|NA|TRBJ2-7|NA
TGTGCCAGCTCACCACCTGCCAGGGGACGTTACGAGCAGTACTTC
CASSPPARGRYEQYF
>TRBV19|NA|TRBJ2-1|NA
TGTGCCAGTAGTATAGGCCAGAAAACCAATGAGCAGTTCTTC
CASSIGQKTNEQFF
>TRBV5-4|TRBD1|TRBJ1-4|NA
TGTGCCAGCAGCTTGCCGCCTGGGACAGGCGAAGAAAAACTGTTTTTT
CASSLPPGTGEEKLFF